The sequence of this TCR beta chain was determined in a study of OX40 agonist ivuxolimab in advanced cancers. This CDR3 comprises 15 residues. CDR1 is MDHEN, CDR2 SYDVKM, per germline. Trimming cost V 8 bases and J 0 bases; bases outside gene matches: 5. Method: immunoSEQ multiplex PCR; TCRdb's copy keeps in-frame clones and lacks some. Here the sample spans over 40,000 clones, about 90% being singletons. The chain employs TRBV28 and TRBJ2-3, with 10 positions matching TRBD2. The source is an adult with an advanced solid tumor such as melanoma, head and neck, liver or kidney cancer. The source was CD4+ or CD8+ T cells sorted from blood, collected in a trial of the OX40 agonist ivuxolimab. CDR3 in DNA: TGTGCCAGCCTTAGCGGGAGGCTTAGCACAGATACGCAGTATTTT. It specifies CASLSGRLSTDTQYF.